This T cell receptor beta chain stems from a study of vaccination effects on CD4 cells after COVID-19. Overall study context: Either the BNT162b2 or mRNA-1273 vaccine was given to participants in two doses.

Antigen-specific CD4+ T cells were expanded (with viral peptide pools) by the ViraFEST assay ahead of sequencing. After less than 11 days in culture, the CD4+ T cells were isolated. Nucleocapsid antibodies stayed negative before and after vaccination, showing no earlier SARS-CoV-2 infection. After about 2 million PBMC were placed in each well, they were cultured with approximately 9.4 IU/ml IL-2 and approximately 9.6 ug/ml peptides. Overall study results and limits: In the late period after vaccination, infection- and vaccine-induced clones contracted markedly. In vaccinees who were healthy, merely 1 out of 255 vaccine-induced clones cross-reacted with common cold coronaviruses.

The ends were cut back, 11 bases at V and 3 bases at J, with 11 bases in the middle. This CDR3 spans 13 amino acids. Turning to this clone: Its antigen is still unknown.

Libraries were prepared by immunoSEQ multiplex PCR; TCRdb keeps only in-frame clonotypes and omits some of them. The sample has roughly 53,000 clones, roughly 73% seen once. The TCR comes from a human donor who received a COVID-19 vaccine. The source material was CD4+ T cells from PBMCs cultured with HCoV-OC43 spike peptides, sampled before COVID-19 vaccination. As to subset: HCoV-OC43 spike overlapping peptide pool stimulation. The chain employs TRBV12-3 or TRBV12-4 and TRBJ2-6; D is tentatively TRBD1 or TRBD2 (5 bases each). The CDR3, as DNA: TGTGCCGACGGGGACGGTGGGGCCAACGTCCTGACTTTC. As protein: CADGDGGANVLTF.